The next 8 T cell receptor beta chains were all read from a single sample in a study of blood T cell repertoires in COVID-19. Produced via immunoSEQ multiplex PCR; TCRdb's table is partial and in-frame only. Of roughly 150,000 clones listed, approximately 87% are singletons. Specimen: peripheral blood. These receptors came from a woman aged 70 to 79 with acute or convalescent COVID-19.

The rearrangement joins TRBV10-3 to TRBJ2-2; 11 nucleotides match TRBD2. Trimming at V came to 2 bases and at J to 2 bases, leaving 4 bases not matched to a gene. The CDR3 consists of 17 residues. Germline V gene sequence: CDR1 ENHRY, CDR2 SYGVKD. The CDR3 here is CAISERGLAGNTGELFF. DNA of the CDR3: TGTGCCATCAGTGAGAGAGGACTAGCGGGTAACACCGGGGAGCTGTTTTTT.

The chain recombines TRBV11-2 with TRBJ2-3; no definite D call. This CDR3 region has 13 residues. V was shortened by 5 bases and J by 6 bases, with 12 bases between the two germline ends. CDR1 is SGHAT, CDR2 FQNNGV, per germline. CDR3 in DNA: TGTGCCAGCAGCCCCACCGCGTGGGATACGCAGTATTTT. Protein sequence: CASSPTAWDTQYF.

V usage is TRBV14 and J usage is TRBJ2-7; D is possibly TRBD1 (5 bases). The CDR3 length is 14 residues. Looked up from germline, CDR1 is SGHDN and CDR2 is FVKESK. V gave up 0 bases and J gave up 5 bases, with 11 bases separating them. The CDR3 reads CASSQEVRVDEQYF. The CDR3 nucleotides read TGTGCCAGCAGCCAAGAGGTCAGGGTAGACGAGCAGTACTTC.

The rearrangement links TRBV7-9 to TRBJ2-7; TRBD2 agrees at 11 bases. The trim removed 5 bases at V and 6 bases at J, leaving 6 bases unmatched. Germline V gene sequence: CDR1 SEHNR, CDR2 FQNEAQ (reference sequence). The CDR3 sequence is 14 residues long. The CDR3 loop is CASSRLGLAGEQYF. The CDR3, as DNA: TGTGCCAGCAGCCGCCTCGGACTAGCGGGCGAGCAGTACTTC.

This chain connects TRBV19 to TRBJ1-5; 8 positions agree with TRBD1. CDR3 length: 14 residues. V was clipped by 8 bases and J by 1 base; unmatched bases: 4. The germline CDR1 and CDR2 sequences are LNHDA and SQIVND (reference sequence). The CDR3 sequence: CASQQGVSNQPQHF. The CDR3 coding sequence is TGTGCCAGTCAACAGGGGGTAAGCAATCAGCCCCAGCATTTT.

The V gene is TRBV7-2, the J gene TRBJ2-1; 14 bases match TRBD2. Germline assignment: CDR1 SGHTA and CDR2 FQGNSA. The V and J ends lost 5 bases and 13 bases, in that order; junction bases with no gene match: 13. This CDR3 is 16 amino acids long. Here the CDR3 reads CASSVGTSGRAKGQFF. CDR3 sequence (DNA): TGTGCCAGCAGCGTGGGGACTAGCGGGAGAGCTAAAGGTCAGTTCTTC.

The chain combines TRBV5-1 with TRBJ2-1; D remains unclear. Germline CDR1 and CDR2: SGHRS and YFSETQ. The ends were cut back, 4 bases at V and 4 bases at J, with 15 bases in the middle. The CDR3 has 15 residues. The CDR3 DNA reads as TGCGCCAGCAGCCGCTCAGCTCACGGGTACAATGAGCAGTTCTTC. It codes for CASSRSAHGYNEQFF.

This chain uses TRBV27 with TRBJ2-7; 9 nucleotides agree with TRBD1. Germline trimming cut 6 bases from V and 1 base from J; bases unmatched to any gene: 7. The CDR3 totals 15 residues. Germline V lookup: CDR1 MNHEY, CDR2 SMNVEV (reference sequence). In DNA form, the CDR3 reads TGTGCCAGCAGGGCCGGGACAGGGCTTTCCTACGAGCAGTACTTC. Its protein product is CASRAGTGLSYEQYF.